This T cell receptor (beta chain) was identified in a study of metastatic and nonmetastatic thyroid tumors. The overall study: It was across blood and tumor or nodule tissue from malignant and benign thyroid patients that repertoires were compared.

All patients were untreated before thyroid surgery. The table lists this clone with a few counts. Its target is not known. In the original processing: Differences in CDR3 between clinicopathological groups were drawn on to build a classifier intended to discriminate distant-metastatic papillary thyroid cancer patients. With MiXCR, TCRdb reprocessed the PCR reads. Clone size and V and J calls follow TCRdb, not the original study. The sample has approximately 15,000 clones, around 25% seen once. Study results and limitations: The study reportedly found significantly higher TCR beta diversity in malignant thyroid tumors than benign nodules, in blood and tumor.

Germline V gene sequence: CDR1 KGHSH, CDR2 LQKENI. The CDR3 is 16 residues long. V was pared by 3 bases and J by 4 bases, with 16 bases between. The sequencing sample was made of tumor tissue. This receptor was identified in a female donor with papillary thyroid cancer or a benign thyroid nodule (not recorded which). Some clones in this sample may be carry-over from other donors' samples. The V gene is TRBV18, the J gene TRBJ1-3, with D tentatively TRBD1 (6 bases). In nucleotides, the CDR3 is TGTGCCAGCTCACCCAACTCAGGGGACGTAGGAAACACCATATATTTT. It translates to CASSPNSGDVGNTIYF.